Shown below are 15 T cell receptor beta chains from a single sample sequenced in a study of radiation and T cells in renal cell carcinoma. Time point specified: blood 4 weeks post-SBRT, at nephrectomy. Treatment: 15 Gy SBRT to primary tumor, nephrectomy 4 weeks later. Clones were sequenced by immunoSEQ multiplex PCR, and TCRdb holds only the in-frame ones, with some missing. This table holds 65,000 or so clones, 70% to 80% found once. Here the sequenced sample was blood, taken from a patient whose treatment included radiotherapy and nephrectomy. These receptors came from a man aged 60-69 years with renal cell carcinoma.

The V and J genes are TRBV28 and TRBJ1-1; possibly TRBD1 for D (5 bases). The CDR3 consists of 16 residues. Germline V gene sequence: CDR1 MDHEN, CDR2 SYDVKM. The V and J ends lost 1 base and 5 bases respectively, with 17 bases between them. The chain's CDR3 is CASSLSMGQGRTEAFF. DNA of the CDR3: TGTGCCAGCAGTTTATCGATGGGGCAGGGAAGAACTGAAGCTTTCTTT.

In its sample, this clone was seen once. The genes are TRBV10-1 and TRBJ2-3, with D tentatively TRBD2 (7 bases). V lost 3 bases and J lost 4, with 17 bases in between. This CDR3 has 16 amino acids. CDR1 WNHNN and CDR2 SYGVQD come from the germline V gene (reference sequence). CDR3 residues: CASSDPSGGGSDTQYF. The CDR3 DNA reads as TGCGCCAGCAGTGACCCTAGCGGAGGGGGGTCAGATACGCAGTATTTT.

V gene TRBV9 combines with J gene TRBJ2-3, with a tentative D call TRBD2 (5 bases). V was trimmed by 4 bases and J by 8 bases, leaving 20 bases between them. Germline V gene data show CDR1 as SGDLS and CDR2 as YYNGEE. CDR3 length equals 15 residues. In DNA, the CDR3 is TGTGCCAGCAGCCCTCTTAGGACTGTTGGTATTACGCAGTATTTT. It translates to CASSPLRTVGITQYF.

The chain uses TRBV20-1 and TRBJ2-1, with TRBD2 identical over 7 bases. Germline CDR1 reads DFQATT; CDR2 reads SNEGSKA (reference sequence). V lost 6 bases to trimming and J lost 10 bases; unmatched junction nucleotides: 6. There are 11 residues in the CDR3. The CDR3 nucleotides read TGCAGTGCACCCGGACTAGTCGAGCAGTTCTTC. Translated, it gives CSAPGLVEQFF.

This chain connects TRBV19 to TRBJ1-1; no firm D call. Trimming took 5 bases from V and 1 from J, leaving 11 bases between them. Germline V gives CDR1 LNHDA, CDR2 SQIVND (reference sequence). The CDR3 is 14 residues long. The CDR3 protein is CASSFRRENTEAFF. CDR3 in DNA: TGTGCCAGTAGTTTCCGACGGGAGAACACTGAAGCTTTCTTT.

This chain joins TRBV7-7 and TRBJ2-5; D is possibly TRBD1 or TRBD2 (6 bases each). The CDR3 is 14 residues long. Trimming shortened V by 3 bases and J by 2 bases, and 10 bases separated the two germline ends. Germline V gives CDR1 SSHAT, CDR2 FNYEAQ (reference sequence). This CDR3 is CASSFRGRQETQYF. For the CDR3, the DNA is TGTGCCAGCAGCTTCCGGGGGCGACAAGAGACCCAGTACTTC.

The chain couples TRBV4-3 to TRBJ2-5; 8 bases are a match to TRBD2. Looked up from germline, CDR1 is LGHNA and CDR2 is YSLEER. The V and J ends lost 0 bases and 7 bases, in that order; junction bases with no gene match: 10. The CDR3 covers 16 residues. The CDR3 DNA reads as TGCGCCAGCAGCCAAGAGTCAGGTAGCGGGGTAGCGACCCAGTACTTC. As protein: CASSQESGSGVATQYF.

V usage is TRBV6-5 and J usage is TRBJ2-1; possibly TRBD1 for D (5 bases). With 5 bases removed from V and 4 bases from J, the gap between germline ends came to 12 bases. This CDR3 region has 14 residues. Germline CDR1 MNHEY, CDR2 SVGAGI. The CDR3 DNA follows: TGTGCCAGCAGTGCCTCAGGGATTTACAATGAGCAGTTCTTC. As protein: CASSASGIYNEQFF.

The chain combines TRBV4-3 with TRBJ2-7, with D unclear. Trimming cost V 4 bases and J 0 bases, with 13 bases left between them. The CDR3 covers 15 residues. Germline values: CDR1 LGHNA, CDR2 YSLEER. This CDR3 reads CASSLLLTSSYEQYF. The CDR3 DNA sequence: TGCGCCAGCAGCCTCTTATTGACAAGCTCCTACGAGCAGTACTTC.

The chain is built from TRBV27 and TRBJ1-1, with D tentatively TRBD1 (5 bases). Germline V gene lookup returns CDR1 MNHEY and CDR2 SMNVEV (reference sequence). V was pared by 6 bases and J by 6 bases, with 14 bases between. This CDR3 comprises 13 residues. CDR3 loop: CASSLRGASEAFF. The CDR3, as DNA: TGTGCCAGCAGCTTAAGGGGCGCGTCTGAAGCTTTCTTT.

This sequence joins TRBV30 and TRBJ1-1; D may be TRBD1 (5 bases). The CDR3 spans 15 residues. Germline V lookup: CDR1 GTSNPN, CDR2 SVGIG (reference sequence). The V gene lost 0 bases and the J gene lost 3 bases, with 14 bases spanning the gap. This chain's CDR3 is CAWSVGRGIHTEAFF. In DNA form, the CDR3 reads TGTGCCTGGAGTGTGGGGCGGGGGATTCACACTGAAGCTTTCTTT.

The table lists this clone with a few counts. The genes are TRBV10-1 and TRBJ1-1, with D uncertain. The CDR3 extends over 14 amino acids. Between the trimmed V and J ends, which lost 3 bases and 3 bases, there was a span of 11 bases. CDR1 WNHNN and CDR2 SYGVQD come from the germline V gene (reference sequence). CDR3 in amino acids: CASSEMVGDTEAFF. CDR3 bases: TGCGCCAGCAGTGAAATGGTGGGCGACACTGAAGCTTTCTTT.

The chain carries TRBV6-5 and TRBJ2-1; TRBD2 matches at 11 bases. Germline assignment: CDR1 MNHEY and CDR2 SVGAGI. Trimming removed 0 bases from V and 15 bases from J; junction bases left unmatched: 4. This CDR3 has 13 residues. The CDR3 loop is CASSYSTSGALFF. The CDR3 nucleotides are TGTGCCAGCAGTTACTCGACTAGCGGGGCTTTGTTCTTC.

This clone showed up just once. This chain connects TRBV7-8 to TRBJ2-3; tentative D call: TRBD2 (5 bases). CDR3 length equals 13 residues. CDR1 SGHVS and CDR2 FQNEAQ come from the germline V gene. V was pared by 1 base and J by 3 bases, with 5 bases between. The CDR3 DNA reads as TGTGCCAGCAGCTTAGGGACTACAGATACGCAGTATTTT. Residues: CASSLGTTDTQYF. Full variable domain (rest looked up from reference TRBV7-8 and TRBJ2-3): GAGVSQSPRYKVAKRGQDVALRCDPISGHVSLFWYQQALGQGPEFLTYFQNEAQLDKSGLPSDRFFAERPEGSVSTLKIQRTQQEDSAVYLCASSLGTTDTQYFGPGTRLTVL.

The CDR3 region has the DNA TGCGCCAGCAGCCAAGATAACATCTTTAGGGAAAAACTGTTTTTT. It translates to CASSQDNIFREKLFF. The V gene is TRBV4-1, the J gene TRBJ1-4; D unclear. Germline V gene data show CDR1 as MGHRA and CDR2 as YSYEKL. V lost 0 bases to trimming and J lost 8 bases, with 13 bases between them. This CDR3 comprises 15 residues.